This TCR beta chain originates from a study of neurological immune-mediated disorders. Study-wide points: Expansion of TCR clones was greatest in HTLV-1-associated myelopathy and smallest in multiple sclerosis, where it fell below that of healthy controls.

This clonotype was seen at least ten times. What it recognizes is unknown. The CDR3 contains 18 residues. The cDNA came from 5'RACE with 10-nucleotide random UMIs. The yield of each sequencing run was over 160 million TCR-beta sequences from 15-18 subjects. TCRdb re-called the 5' RACE reads with MiXCR, one entry per CDR3 protein. The data contain just over 30,000 distinct CDR3 sequences, under 6% of them singletons. The sequenced sample consisted of CD4+ T cells from blood. This clonotype originated in a woman aged 45-60 years in good health. The rearrangement uses TRBV21-1 and TRBJ2-5; the table's D gene call, TRBD2, was not cross checked with the DNA. TRBV21-1 is shown as a pseudogene. The CDR3 coding sequence is TGTGCCAGCAGCAAAGCGCTTTTTGCTAGCGGGTGGAAGGAGACCCAGTACTTC. Its translation: CASSKALFASGWKETQYF.